The TCR beta chain described here comes from a study of blood T cell repertoires in COVID-19. Overall study context: Collection of acute and convalescent COVID-19 samples took place in the United States, Italy and Spain. The analysed material was cDNA or gDNA that came from T cells, B-cell-depleted T cells, or PBMCs.

This table comes from immunoSEQ multiplex PCR, and its TCRdb copy is limited to in-frame clones, with some not included. Among around 290,000 clones, around 89% were seen once, and the ten largest hold approximately 4.6%. Sequencing input: peripheral blood. The receptor comes from a man between 40 and 49 years old with acute or convalescent COVID-19.

The CDR3 region is CASSPFLRERTRVGYTF. Here the CDR3 DNA reads TGTGCCAGCAGCCCGTTTTTGAGGGAGAGAACGAGAGTTGGCTACACCTTC. This sequence joins TRBV11-2 and TRBJ1-2; no clear D gene. From germline, CDR1 is SGHAT and CDR2 FQNNGV. The V gene lost 5 bases and the J gene lost 7 bases, with 26 bases spanning the gap. The CDR3 length is 17 residues. Together with reference TRBV11-2 and TRBJ1-2, the CDR3 gives the full variable domain: EAGVAQSPRYKIIEKRQSVAFWCNPISGHATLYWYQQILGQGPKLLIQFQNNGVVDDSQLPKDRFSAERLKGVDSTLKIQPAKLEDSAVYLCASSPFLRERTRVGYTFGSGTRLTVV.